Below, 10 T cell receptor beta chains from the same sample are listed, as sequenced in a study of CD8 T cells in ankylosing spondylitis. Via MiXCR, TCRdb re-called the 5' RACE reads, giving one row per CDR3 protein. The table shows fewer than 200,000 distinct CDR3 sequences, with about 20% occurring only once. Specimen: blood, either unsorted or a sorted T cell fraction (not recorded which). These receptors came from a male donor aged 10 to 30 with ankylosing spondylitis or in good health (not recorded which).

This clonotype has a count of ten or more. The V and J genes are TRBV7-7 and TRBJ2-4; 8 nucleotides align to TRBD2. CDR3 length equals 13 residues. The V gene's germline CDR1 is SSHAT and CDR2 FNYEAQ (reference sequence). V shed 1 base, J shed 9 bases, and the junction held 2 bases outside the gene matches. The chain's CDR3 is CASSLDSGAIQYF. In DNA form, the CDR3 reads TGTGCCAGCAGCTTAGATAGCGGGGCCATTCAGTACTTC.

Many counts were recorded for this clonotype. J is TRBJ1-1 and V is TRBV28; the D is unclear. The CDR3 is 12 residues long. With 5 bases removed from V and 1 base from J, the gap between germline ends came to 5 bases. In germline, CDR1 is MDHEN, CDR2 SYDVKM. The CDR3 DNA reads TGTGCCAGCAGTCCAGGGAACACTGAAGCTTTCTTT. Encoded protein: CASSPGNTEAFF.

This clonotype was observed many times. J is TRBJ1-4 and V is TRBV7-2, with D unresolved. The CDR3 contains 14 residues. Germline V CDR1 and CDR2: SGHTA, FQGNSA. V was cut by 6 bases and J by 0 bases, with 8 bases left in between. CDR3 coding DNA: TGTGCCAGCAGTATGAAAACAACTAATGAAAAACTGTTTTTT. Translated, it gives CASSMKTTNEKLFF.

This clonotype has ten or more counts. The genes are TRBV6-2 or TRBV6-3 and TRBJ2-1, with D possibly TRBD1 on 6 matching bases. Per germline, CDR1 MNHEY and CDR2 SVGEGT. This CDR3 is 17 amino acids long. V dropped 5 bases and J dropped 0 bases, with 17 bases sitting between them. CDR3 in DNA: TGTGCCAGCAGTCAACGACAGGCAAGGAGCTCCTACAATGAGCAGTTCTTC. It encodes CASSQRQARSSYNEQFF.

This clonotype was observed a few times. The genes are TRBV9 and TRBJ1-2; no clear D gene. The germline gives CDR1 SGDLS, CDR2 YYNGEE. V dropped 4 bases and J dropped 7 bases, with 23 bases sitting between them. CDR3 length: 16 amino acids. The CDR3 sequence: CASSPLELPIVSGYTF. In DNA form, the CDR3 reads TGTGCCAGCAGCCCCCTGGAGCTGCCCATTGTTAGTGGCTACACCTTC.

The table lists this clonotype with many counts. This rearrangement joins TRBV25-1 to TRBJ2-7; D is unclear. The length of the CDR3 is 16 residues. The germline gives CDR1 MGHDK, CDR2 SYGVNS. Between the trimmed V and J ends, which lost 7 bases and 2 bases, there was a span of 21 bases. The DNA for the CDR3 is TGTGCCAGCATCCCACAAGCCCCGGGCCAAACCTACGAGCAGTACGTC. Translation: CASIPQAPGQTYEQYV.

This clonotype was picked up a small number of times. This chain uses TRBV20-1 with TRBJ2-1; the match to TRBD2 covers 7 bases. Germline values: CDR1 DFQATT, CDR2 SNEGSKA (reference sequence). This CDR3 has 15 amino acids. J lost 0 bases, V lost 3 bases, and 5 bases had no gene match. The CDR3 DNA reads as TGCAGTGCTAGTTGGCTAGCGGCCTCCTACAATGAGCAGTTCTTC. It encodes CSASWLAASYNEQFF.

This clonotype was detected many times. V and J are TRBV4-3 and TRBJ2-1; D gene ambiguous. The CDR3 consists of 13 residues. Germline-derived CDR1 and CDR2 are LGHNA and YSLEER. The ends were cut back, 1 base at V and 8 bases at J, with 9 bases in the middle. DNA of the CDR3: TGCGCCAGCAGCCAAGTCAGTAGACATGAGCAGTTCTTC. Protein product: CASSQVSRHEQFF.

This clonotype has at least ten counts. This chain's CDR3 is CASTSQGQSTDTQYF. The CDR3 coding sequence is TGCGCCAGCACCTCACAGGGGCAGAGCACAGATACGCAGTATTTT. J is TRBJ2-3 and V is TRBV5-1; 7 bases line up with TRBD1. The V segment lost 6 bases and the J segment 0 bases; nucleotides outside the gene matches: 7. The germline CDR1 and CDR2 sequences are SGHRS and YFSETQ. This CDR3 region has 15 residues.

The V and J genes are TRBV5-1 and TRBJ2-2, with 11 bases aligning to TRBD1. The CDR3 sequence is 15 residues long. Germline trimming cut 3 bases from V and 6 bases from J; bases unmatched to any gene: 4. CDR1 is SGHRS and CDR2 is YFSETQ in the germline V gene. The CDR3: CASSWTGGRAGELFF. Written as DNA, the CDR3 is TGCGCCAGCAGCTGGACAGGGGGCCGGGCCGGGGAGCTGTTTTTT.